Shown below are 9 T cell receptor beta chains from a single sample sequenced in a study of cytotoxic CD8 clonotypes in ibrutinib-treated CLL. The protocol was immunoSEQ multiplex PCR, while the TCRdb copy is restricted to in-frame clones and leaves out a portion. The sample gives approximately 320,000 clones, roughly 70% of which show up once; roughly 6.7% is in the top ten. The sample here was PBMCs, taken after 36 months of ibrutinib treatment. The receptors shown here come from a human donor with chronic lymphocytic leukemia.

The gene calls are TRBV13 and TRBJ2-1; D possibly corresponds to TRBD2 (7 bases). Trimming stripped 2 bases from V and 4 bases from J, with 12 bases between. The CDR3 loop spans 15 amino acids. CDR1 and CDR2 from the germline V gene are PRHDT and FYEKMQ (reference sequence). The CDR3 DNA follows: TGTGCCAGCAGCTTAAGGCGGGGGCGTTACAATGAGCAGTTCTTC. Translation gives CASSLRRGRYNEQFF.

This clone was seen a handful of times. This chain's CDR3 is CASSRELGQGPAEQYF. DNA of the CDR3: TGTGCCAGCTCCCGTGAACTGGGACAGGGTCCGGCCGAGCAGTACTTC. V is TRBV18 and J is TRBJ2-7; 9 nucleotides line up with TRBD1. CDR1 is KGHSH and CDR2 is LQKENI in the germline V gene. Trimming removed 6 bases from V and 6 bases from J; junction bases left unmatched: 15. This CDR3 comprises 16 residues. Complete variable domain (other parts from reference TRBV18 and TRBJ2-7): NAGVMQNPRHLVRRRGQEARLRCSPMKGHSHVYWYRQLPEEGLKFMVYLQKENIIDESGMPKERFSAEFPKEGPSILRIQQVVRGDSAAYFCASSRELGQGPAEQYFGPGTRLTVT.

The chain carries TRBV27 and TRBJ2-3, with 9 bases aligning to TRBD1. The V and J ends lost 6 bases and 4 bases, in that order; junction bases with no gene match: 11. The CDR3 has 16 residues. The germline gives CDR1 MNHEY, CDR2 SMNVEV (reference sequence). Here the CDR3 reads CASSLGTGRSPDTQYF. CDR3 in DNA: TGTGCCAGCAGCCTCGGGACAGGGAGGTCCCCAGATACGCAGTATTTT.

This clone showed up just a few times. The chain is built from TRBV19 and TRBJ1-1; D not resolved. Germline V gene sequence: CDR1 LNHDA, CDR2 SQIVND (reference sequence). CDR3 length equals 13 residues. Trimming removed 5 bases from V and 3 bases from J, with 10 bases in between. This CDR3 is CASSHQSDTEAFF. CDR3 in DNA: TGTGCCAGTAGTCACCAGTCGGACACTGAAGCTTTCTTT.

The chain couples TRBV29-1 to TRBJ2-1, with 7 bases identical to TRBD2. The CDR3 loop spans 15 amino acids. Germline CDR1 SQVTM, CDR2 ANQGSEA. After removal of 4 bases from V and 10 bases from J, the junction contained 16 bases not matched to a gene. The CDR3 sequence is CSVGRGTTKAGEQFF. The CDR3 region has the DNA TGCAGCGTTGGAAGAGGGACTACTAAAGCTGGGGAGCAGTTCTTC.

This sequence joins TRBV6-6 and TRBJ1-2; weak D call: TRBD1 (5 bases). The V gene's germline CDR1 is MNHNY and CDR2 SVGAGI (reference sequence). This CDR3 has 16 amino acids. The V gene lost 5 bases and the J gene lost 6 bases, with 22 bases spanning the gap. Here the CDR3 reads CASSHPVEGLKNGYTF. The DNA for the CDR3 is TGTGCCAGCAGTCACCCCGTCGAGGGGCTTAAGAATGGCTACACCTTC.

CDR3 sequence: CASSFSSGVQVWTGELFF. The CDR3 DNA sequence: TGTGCCAGCAGCTTCTCTAGCGGGGTTCAAGTGTGGACCGGGGAGCTGTTTTTT. The chain joins TRBV7-9 to TRBJ2-2, with TRBD2 matching over 9 bases. V shed 3 bases and J 5 bases; nucleotides not matched to a gene: 13. The CDR3 contains 18 residues. Germline CDR1 and CDR2: SEHNR and FQNEAQ (reference sequence).

The chain uses TRBV19 and TRBJ1-6; D uncertain. The CDR3 sequence is 18 residues long. CDR1 is LNHDA and CDR2 is SQIVND in the germline V gene (reference sequence). Trimming pared 5 bases from V and 0 bases from J, leaving 17 bases between. In DNA form, the CDR3 reads TGTGCCAGTAGTGTCGTGCAGGTCCGGAGCTCCTATAATTCACCCCTCCACTTT. This sequence encodes CASSVVQVRSSYNSPLHF.

The chain has TRBV27 and TRBJ1-2; possible D gene TRBD1, 5 bases. The V end lost 2 bases, the J end lost 2 bases, and 9 bases lay between the germline ends. Germline lookup yields CDR1 MNHEY and CDR2 SMNVEV (reference sequence). The CDR3 length is 14 residues. The CDR3 is CASSLEGTNYGYTF. DNA of the CDR3: TGTGCCAGCAGTTTAGAGGGGACCAACTATGGCTACACCTTC.